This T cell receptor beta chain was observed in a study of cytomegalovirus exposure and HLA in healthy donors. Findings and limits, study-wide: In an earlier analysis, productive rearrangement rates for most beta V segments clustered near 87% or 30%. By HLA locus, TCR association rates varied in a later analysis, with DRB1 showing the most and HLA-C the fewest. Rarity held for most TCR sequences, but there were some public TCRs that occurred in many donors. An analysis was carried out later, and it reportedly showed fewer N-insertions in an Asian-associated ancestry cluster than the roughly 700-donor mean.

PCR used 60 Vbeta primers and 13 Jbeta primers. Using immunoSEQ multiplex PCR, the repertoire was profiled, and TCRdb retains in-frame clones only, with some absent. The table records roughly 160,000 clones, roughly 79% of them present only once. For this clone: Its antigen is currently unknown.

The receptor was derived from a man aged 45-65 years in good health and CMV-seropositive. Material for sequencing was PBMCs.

The CDR3 spells CASSLRGQGQLFTHGANVLTF. CDR3 in DNA: TGTGCCAGCAGCTTAAGGGGACAGGGGCAGCTATTCACACATGGGGCCAACGTCCTGACTTTC. V gene TRBV7-6 combines with J gene TRBJ2-6; 10 nucleotides match TRBD1. The germline gives CDR1 SGHVS, CDR2 FNYEAQ. There are 21 residues in the CDR3. The ends lost 2 bases at V and 3 bases at J; junction bases unmatched: 16.